Listed here are 21 T cell receptor beta chains from one sample, sequenced in a study of blood T cell repertoires in COVID-19. Assay used: immunoSEQ multiplex PCR; TCRdb lists only in-frame clones, some missing. The table includes around 50,000 clones, around 82% detected once. Material for sequencing was peripheral blood. All receptors derive from a woman aged 80 or older with acute or convalescent COVID-19.

This chain connects TRBV11-2 to TRBJ2-2; the match to TRBD2 covers 7 bases. Losses at the gene ends were 3 bases for V and 0 bases for J; bases not matched to a gene: 4. This CDR3 comprises 16 residues. CDR1 and CDR2 from the germline V gene are SGHAT and FQNNGV. The CDR3 nucleotides read TGTGCCAGCAGCTTGTACAGCGGGGCGAACACCGGGGAGCTGTTTTTT. It translates to CASSLYSGANTGELFF.

The chain recombines TRBV5-5 with TRBJ2-5; 11 nucleotides agree with TRBD2. Germline-derived CDR1 and CDR2 are SGHKS and YYEKEE (reference sequence). Trimming at V came to 2 bases and at J to 2 bases, leaving 11 bases not matched to a gene. The CDR3 has 18 residues. The CDR3 DNA is TGTGCCAGCAGCTTCGTGGCGAGTATAGCGGGGGGGCAAGAGACCCAGTACTTC. Its protein product is CASSFVASIAGGQETQYF.

This chain joins TRBV5-1 and TRBJ2-3, with D hard to call. Germline CDR1 and CDR2: SGHRS and YFSETQ. The CDR3 is 12 amino acids. The V end was cut by 4 bases, the J end by 5 bases, with 8 bases between. The CDR3, as DNA: TGCGCCAGCAGCCGACCGGGAGATACGCAGTATTTT. Translating it yields CASSRPGDTQYF.

The J gene is TRBJ2-7, the V gene TRBV4-1; TRBD2 aligns across 10 bases. This CDR3 is 16 amino acids long. Trimming took 1 base from V and 2 from J; bases not matched to a gene: 5. Germline loops: CDR1 MGHRA, CDR2 YSYEKL. The CDR3 nucleotides are TGCGCCAGCAGCCAAGCGATAGCGGGAGGACCCTACGAGCAGTACTTC. Amino acids: CASSQAIAGGPYEQYF.

The rearrangement uses TRBV5-6 and TRBJ1-1, with a weak D call TRBD1 (5 bases). From germline, CDR1 is SGHDT and CDR2 YYEEEE. The V gene lost 0 bases and the J gene lost 3 bases, with 9 bases spanning the gap. This CDR3 contains 14 residues. The CDR3 region is CASSLVGVDTEAFF. Written as DNA, the CDR3 is TGTGCCAGCAGCTTGGTAGGGGTCGACACTGAAGCTTTCTTT.

The V call is TRBV5-4, the J call TRBJ1-4; D is undetermined. V was pared by 6 bases and J by 6 bases, with 18 bases between. CDR3 length equals 15 residues. CDR1 is SGHNT and CDR2 is YYREEE in the germline V gene (reference sequence). This CDR3 reads CASTRVMEVDEKLFF. The CDR3 coding sequence is TGTGCCAGCACCCGAGTCATGGAGGTCGATGAAAAACTGTTTTTT. The whole variable domain, remainder taken from reference TRBV5-4 and TRBJ1-4, is ETGVTQSPTHLIKTRGQQVTLRCSSQSGHNTVSWYQQALGQGPQFIFQYYREEENGRGNFPPRFSGLQFPNYSSELNVNALELDDSALYLCASTRVMEVDEKLFFGSGTQLSVL.

The CDR3 nucleotides read TGTGCCAGCAGTGAAGCAGGGACAGGGAACACCGGGGAGCTGTTTTTT. Translating gives CASSEAGTGNTGELFF. The chain has TRBV25-1 and TRBJ2-2; 8 bases map to TRBD1. The CDR3 has 16 residues. Germline V gives CDR1 MGHDK, CDR2 SYGVNS. J gave up 1 base and V 2 bases, and 3 bases lay outside the gene matches. Full variable domain (missing parts from reference TRBV25-1 and TRBJ2-2): EADIYQTPRYLVIGTGKKITLECSQTMGHDKMYWYQQDPGMELHLIHYSYGVNSTEKGDLSSESTVSRIRTEHFPLTLESARPSHTSQYLCASSEAGTGNTGELFFGEGSRLTVL.

V and J are TRBV5-1 and TRBJ1-1; possible D gene TRBD1, 5 bases. Germline V gene sequence: CDR1 SGHRS, CDR2 YFSETQ. The V and J ends lost 4 bases and 2 bases respectively, with 18 bases between them. The CDR3 has 16 residues. In nucleotides, the CDR3 is TGCGCCAGCAGCCCAAATTTGGGAGGGGTAAACACTGAAGCTTTCTTT. It specifies CASSPNLGGVNTEAFF.

This chain links TRBV11-2 with TRBJ1-1, with D possibly being TRBD1 (6 bases). Germline V gives CDR1 SGHAT, CDR2 FQNNGV. The CDR3 is made up of 12 amino acids. With 5 bases removed from V and 6 bases from J, the gap between germline ends came to 10 bases. CDR3: CASSGRGPEAFF. CDR3 nucleotides: TGTGCCAGCAGCGGCAGGGGTCCTGAAGCTTTCTTT.

This clone came up once. V is TRBV5-1 and J is TRBJ2-2; D is perhaps TRBD1 (6 bases). The germline gives CDR1 SGHRS, CDR2 YFSETQ. V gave up 4 bases and J gave up 1 base, with 8 bases separating them. The CDR3 is made up of 14 amino acids. As DNA, the CDR3 is TGCGCCAGCAGCCTGGGACAGAACACCGGGGAGCTGTTTTTT. It encodes CASSLGQNTGELFF.

CDR3 sequence (DNA): TGTGCCAGCAGTTACGAGCGGACGGGCCATGAGCAGTTCTTC. It is translated as CASSYERTGHEQFF. This chain uses TRBV6-5 with TRBJ2-1, with a tentative D call TRBD2 (5 bases). V was cut by 2 bases and J by 8 bases, with 13 bases left in between. The CDR3 loop spans 14 amino acids. In germline, CDR1 is MNHEY, CDR2 SVGAGI.

CDR3 DNA sequence: TGTGCCAGCAGCACTTTCCAAGGGGGCAGGACTTTCTTT. Its protein is CASSTFQGGRTFF. The rearrangement uses TRBV3-1 (or the pseudogene TRBV3-2) and TRBJ1-1, with 7 bases aligning to TRBD1. The J segment lost 12 bases and the V segment lost 5 bases, leaving 12 bases of the junction unmatched. Germline values: CDR1 LGHDT, CDR2 YNNKEL (reference sequence). CDR3 length: 13 residues.

The chain joins TRBV19 to TRBJ2-7, with 8 bases lining up with TRBD1. V was clipped by 8 bases and J by 3 bases; unmatched bases: 12. Germline V gene data show CDR1 as LNHDA and CDR2 as SQIVND (reference sequence). The CDR3 contains 15 residues. DNA for the CDR3: TGTGCCAGTCGCCTCGCTGGCGGGACAGGCTACGAGCAGTACTTC. Protein: CASRLAGGTGYEQYF. Drawing the rest from reference TRBV19 and TRBJ2-7, the complete variable domain is DGGITQSPKYLFRKEGQNVTLSCEQNLNHDAMYWYRQDPGQGLRLIYYSQIVNDFQKGDIAEGYSVSREKKESFPLTVTSAQKNPTAFYLCASRLAGGTGYEQYFGPGTRLTVT.

The gene calls are TRBV25-1 and TRBJ1-2, with 7 bases that match TRBD1. The CDR3 spans 14 residues. V lost 7 bases, J lost 7 bases, and 12 bases stayed unmatched. CDR1 is MGHDK, CDR2 SYGVNS, per germline. CDR3 residues: CASTDHRGSGGYTF. CDR3 sequence (DNA): TGTGCCAGCACCGACCACAGGGGATCTGGTGGCTACACCTTC.

This chain joins TRBV5-1 and TRBJ2-5; a weak D match, TRBD1 (5 bases). Germline V gene data show CDR1 as SGHRS and CDR2 as YFSETQ. CDR3 length equals 13 residues. Deletions cut 2 bases from V and 3 bases from J, with 8 bases between. In DNA form, the CDR3 reads TGCGCCAGCAGCTTTAGACAGAAAGAGACCCAGTACTTC. Its protein product is CASSFRQKETQYF.

The V and J genes are TRBV5-1 and TRBJ2-5, with a possible D match to TRBD2 (7 bases). CDR3 length equals 15 residues. In germline, CDR1 is SGHRS, CDR2 YFSETQ. The V and J ends lost 0 bases and 5 bases respectively, with 14 bases between them. CDR3 in amino acids: CASSLASGGWETQYF. CDR3 DNA: TGCGCCAGCAGCTTGGCCTCGGGGGGCTGGGAGACCCAGTACTTC. The full variable domain, its missing parts supplied by reference TRBV5-1 and TRBJ2-5, is KAGVTQTPRYLIKTRGQQVTLSCSPISGHRSVSWYQQTPGQGLQFLFEYFSETQRNKGNFPGRFSGRQFSNSRSEMNVSTLELGDSALYLCASSLASGGWETQYFGPGTRLLVL.

The chain employs TRBV7-2 and TRBJ2-3; D is perhaps TRBD1 (6 bases). Germline V gene lookup returns CDR1 SGHTA and CDR2 FQGNSA. The CDR3 runs to 15 residues. The V and J ends lost 5 bases and 2 bases respectively, with 14 bases between them. The DNA for the CDR3 is TGTGCCAGCAGCCTTCAGGGGTTTACCACAGATACGCAGTATTTT. Protein: CASSLQGFTTDTQYF.

This chain uses TRBV2 with TRBJ1-5; 9 nucleotides line up with TRBD1. V was clipped by 4 bases and J by 0 bases; unmatched bases: 7. The CDR3 runs to 17 residues. Germline V gives CDR1 SNHLY, CDR2 FYNNEI. The CDR3 loop reads CASSGDRVLVSNQPQHF. The CDR3 bases are TGTGCCAGCAGTGGGGACAGGGTCCTCGTTAGCAATCAGCCCCAGCATTTT.

This chain connects TRBV5-1 to TRBJ1-6; D is ambiguous. Germline V CDR1 and CDR2: SGHRS, YFSETQ. The CDR3 consists of 14 residues. Trimming stripped 3 bases from V and 7 bases from J, with 11 bases between. This CDR3 reads CASSSGEGNSPLHF. CDR3 coding DNA: TGCGCCAGCAGCTCGGGAGAAGGCAATTCACCCCTCCACTTT.

V is TRBV5-4 and J is TRBJ1-2; tentative D call: TRBD1 (5 bases). The CDR3 sequence is 15 residues long. The germline CDR1 and CDR2 sequences are SGHNT and YYREEE (reference sequence). Trimming shortened V by 5 bases and J by 1 base, and 15 bases separated the two germline ends. CDR3 loop: CASRTGGADNYGYTF. CDR3 DNA sequence: TGTGCCAGCAGGACCGGAGGGGCGGATAACTATGGCTACACCTTC.

V is TRBV7-6 and J is TRBJ2-5; TRBD1 matches at 8 bases. V lost 4 bases to trimming and J lost 4 bases; unmatched junction nucleotides: 2. This CDR3 has 13 amino acids. Germline CDR1 reads SGHVS; CDR2 reads FNYEAQ. For the CDR3, the DNA is TGTGCCAGCAGCTCAGACAGGGGAGAGACCCAGTACTTC. Amino acids: CASSSDRGETQYF.